These T cell receptor beta chains were read from a single sample in a study of follicular helper T cells after annual influenza vaccination. Generated by immunoSEQ multiplex PCR, the TCRdb table keeps only in-frame clones and is missing some. This sample has more than 10,000 clones, with roughly four fifths found just once. The sample in question was CXCR5- memory CD4+ T cells sorted from blood, obtained on the day of influenza vaccination. The origin of the receptors is an adult who received the influenza vaccine. Each CDR3 is given with its conserved first and last residue. A D gene is named only where the DNA matches it firmly. Expanded clones are given a class, and other clones once, few, many or no size at all.

clone_size,j_call,v_call,cdr3_length,d_call,cdr3_aa,cdr3_nt
NA,TRBJ2-5,TRBV4-2,14,TRBD1,CASSQGTGEETQYF,TGTGCCAGCAGCCAAGGAACAGGGGAAGAGACCCAGTACTTC
NA,TRBJ2-3,TRBV30,12,NA,CAWSVRTDTQYF,TGTGCCTGGAGTGTACGCACAGATACGCAGTATTTT
once,TRBJ2-1,TRBV7-8,13,NA,CASSPGRDNEQFF,TGTGCCAGCAGCCCAGGACGGGACAATGAGCAGTTCTTC
NA,TRBJ1-1,TRBV7-2,14,TRBD1,CASTRNQGDTEAFF,TGTGCCAGCACCAGAAACCAGGGGGACACTGAAGCTTTCTTT
NA,TRBJ2-3,TRBV10-2,15,NA,CASSESGGYADTQYF,TGCGCCAGCAGTGAGAGTGGTGGATACGCAGATACGCAGTATTTT
few,TRBJ1-5,TRBV7-2,14,NA,CASRRTGGLEPQHF,TGTGCCAGCAGGCGAACGGGAGGCTTAGAGCCCCAGCATTTT
NA,TRBJ1-3,TRBV7-9,19,NA,CASSQDSSLGPVSGNTIYF,TGTGCCAGCAGTCAAGACAGTTCTCTCGGCCCGGTCTCTGGAAACACCATATATTTT
NA,TRBJ1-3,TRBV19,14,NA,CASRAVSSGNTIYF,TGTGCCAGTAGGGCCGTTAGCTCTGGAAACACCATATATTTT
few,TRBJ2-7,TRBV2,10,NA,CASTAYEQYF,TGTGCCAGCACCGCATACGAGCAGTACTTC
NA,TRBJ2-1,TRBV9,13,NA,CASSSTPGEEQFF,TGTGCCAGCAGCTCGACGCCGGGAGAAGAGCAGTTCTTC
NA,TRBJ2-6,TRBV28,14,NA,CATMWSSGANVLTF,TGTGCCACCATGTGGAGCTCTGGGGCCAACGTCCTGACTTTC
NA,TRBJ2-7,TRBV6-1,15,NA,CASSEHIGRAYEQYF,TGTGCCAGCAGTGAACATATCGGCCGAGCCTACGAGCAGTACTTC
NA,TRBJ2-6,TRBV30,13,NA,CAWSEVGANVLTF,TGTGCCTGGAGTGAGGTCGGGGCCAACGTCCTGACTTTC
NA,TRBJ2-1,TRBV11-2,16,TRBD1,CASRTLRGRIYNEQFF,TGTGCCAGCAGAACCCTCAGGGGGCGGATTTACAATGAGCAGTTCTTC
NA,TRBJ1-2,TRBV2,12,NA,CASTAALYGYTF,TGTGCCAGCACGGCGGCCCTCTATGGCTACACCTTC
NA,TRBJ2-5,TRBV6-1,14,NA,CASSSRQDKETQYF,TGTGCCAGCAGTAGCAGGCAGGATAAAGAGACCCAGTACTTC
NA,TRBJ2-1,TRBV20-1,11,NA,CSARGKYEQFF,TGCAGTGCTAGAGGAAAATATGAGCAGTTCTTC
NA,TRBJ1-1,TRBV15,14,TRBD1,CATSSMTGYTEAFF,TGTGCCACCAGCAGCATGACAGGGTACACTGAAGCTTTCTTT
NA,TRBJ2-1,TRBV28,17,TRBD1,CASSLDLAGTGHNEQFF,TGTGCCAGCAGTTTAGATCTTGCCGGGACAGGGCACAATGAGCAGTTCTTC
NA,TRBJ2-2,TRBV15,16,TRBD1,CATSRDPGQGTGELFF,TGTGCCACCAGCAGAGATCCGGGACAGGGTACCGGGGAGCTGTTTTTT
NA,TRBJ2-3,TRBV7-2,16,NA,CASSPFEQQITDTQYF,TGTGCCAGCAGCCCGTTCGAACAGCAGATAACAGATACGCAGTATTTT
NA,TRBJ2-2,TRBV6-1,15,NA,CASSPLGQNARELFF,TGTGCCAGCAGTCCGCTGGGTCAAAATGCGAGGGAGCTGTTTTTT
NA,TRBJ1-5,TRBV28,15,NA,CASSLFRDRNQPQHF,TGTGCCAGCAGTTTATTCCGGGACCGCAATCAGCCCCAGCATTTT
NA,TRBJ1-2,TRBV7-2,13,NA,CASSLDRGTGYTF,TGTGCCAGCAGCTTAGACCGGGGGACTGGCTACACCTTC
NA,TRBJ2-2,TRBV9,15,NA,CASSVVGRGGGELFF,TGTGCCAGCAGCGTAGTGGGCCGAGGTGGCGGGGAGCTGTTTTTT
few,TRBJ2-3,TRBV6-6,15,TRBD2,CASSRLAGEVDTQYF,TGTGCCAGCAGTAGACTAGCGGGTGAGGTAGATACGCAGTATTTT
NA,TRBJ2-3,TRBV6-1,14,NA,CASSTPGRTDTQYF,TGTGCCAGCAGTACCCCGGGACGTACAGATACGCAGTATTTT
NA,TRBJ2-3,TRBV7-2,15,TRBD1,CASSPDRLNTDTQYF,TGTGCCAGCAGCCCGGACAGGCTTAACACAGATACGCAGTATTTT
NA,TRBJ2-5,TRBV7-7,15,TRBD2,CASSHGLAGKETQYF,TGTGCTAGCAGCCACGGACTAGCGGGGAAAGAGACCCAGTACTTC
NA,TRBJ1-4,TRBV28,16,NA,CASSSPRGRANEKLFF,TGTGCCAGCAGTTCCCCTCGGGGCAGGGCTAATGAAAAACTGTTTTTT
NA,TRBJ1-1,TRBV7-9,13,NA,CASSLAAGTEAFF,TGTGCCAGCAGCTTAGCGGCTGGGACTGAAGCTTTCTTT
few,TRBJ2-7,TRBV2,12,NA,CASSASRGEQYF,TGTGCCAGCAGTGCCTCTAGAGGCGAGCAGTACTTC
NA,TRBJ2-5,TRBV19,11,NA,CASSGEFGQYF,TGTGCCTCCTCGGGGGAATTCGGCCAGTACTTC
NA,TRBJ1-1,TRBV29-1,15,TRBD1,CSAQGQRRGLTEAFF,TGCAGCGCCCAGGGACAGCGGAGGGGGTTAACTGAAGCTTTCTTT
NA,TRBJ1-1,TRBV28,11,NA,CASITGAEAFF,TGTGCCAGCATCACAGGAGCTGAAGCTTTCTTT
NA,TRBJ1-3,TRBV7-9,19,TRBD1,CASSPPGTGGSSSGNTIYF,TGTGCCAGCAGTCCACCCGGGACAGGAGGATCGAGCTCTGGAAACACCATATATTTT
NA,TRBJ2-3,TRBV19,15,TRBD2,CASSIGGSSTDTQYF,TGTGCCAGTAGTATCGGCGGGAGTAGCACAGATACGCAGTATTTT
few,TRBJ2-2,TRBV7-2,16,TRBD1,CASSLRQGAGTGELFF,TGTGCCAGCAGCTTAAGGCAGGGGGCAGGTACCGGGGAGCTGTTTTTT
NA,TRBJ2-2,TRBV7-2,14,NA,CASSQSRDTGELFF,TGTGCCAGCAGCCAATCGCGGGACACCGGGGAGCTGTTTTTT
NA,TRBJ1-5,TRBV6-6,15,TRBD1,CASSTQGDWHQPQHF,TGTGCCAGCAGTACACAGGGGGATTGGCATCAGCCCCAGCATTTT
NA,TRBJ2-3,TRBV14,17,NA,CASSQRDFLASTDTQYF,TGTGCCAGCAGCCAACGTGACTTTCTAGCTAGCACAGATACGCAGTATTTT
NA,TRBJ2-2,TRBV29-1,14,TRBD2,CSVEGGSITGELFF,TGCAGCGTTGAGGGCGGGAGCATCACCGGGGAGCTGTTTTTT
NA,TRBJ2-1,TRBV29-1,11,NA,CSAQGYNEQFF,TGCAGCGCCCAGGGTTACAATGAGCAGTTCTTC
NA,TRBJ1-3,TRBV4-1,18,NA,CASSQEAGAGEGGNTIYF,TGCGCCAGCAGCCAAGAGGCAGGGGCGGGTGAGGGTGGAAACACCATATATTTT
NA,TRBJ2-2,TRBV4-1,15,NA,CASSQGPTNTGELFF,TGCGCCAGCAGCCAAGGGCCGACCAACACCGGGGAGCTGTTTTTT
NA,TRBJ2-5,TRBV19,13,NA,CASSIGGQETQYF,TGTGCCAGTAGTATCGGTGGGCAAGAGACCCAGTACTTC
few,TRBJ1-1,TRBV6-5,15,NA,CASSPQATGNTEAFF,TGTGCCAGCAGCCCCCAGGCGACAGGGAACACTGAAGCTTTCTTT
few,TRBJ1-5,TRBV28,15,TRBD1,CASSYSGGFNQPQHF,TGTGCCAGCAGTTATTCAGGGGGCTTCAATCAGCCCCAGCATTTT
once,TRBJ2-6,TRBV7-2,15,NA,CASSLRGRGANVLTF,TGTGCCAGCAGCTTACGGGGGCGAGGGGCCAACGTCCTGACTTTC
NA,TRBJ1-3,TRBV28,15,NA,CASSSSTPSGNTIYF,TGTGCCAGCAGTTCGTCAACACCCTCTGGAAACACCATATATTTT
few,TRBJ2-2,TRBV5-1,13,NA,CASSFQNTGELFF,TGCGCCAGCAGCTTTCAGAACACCGGGGAGCTGTTTTTT
NA,TRBJ1-1,TRBV19,13,NA,CASSIAVYTEAFF,TGTGCCAGTAGTATAGCAGTTTACACTGAAGCTTTCTTT
once,TRBJ2-2,TRBV7-2,16,TRBD2,CASRRPGLASAGELFF,TGTGCCAGCAGGAGACCGGGACTAGCGTCGGCCGGGGAGCTGTTTTTT
NA,TRBJ1-1,TRBV7-8,16,NA,CASSPGAGSRGTEAFF,TGTGCCAGCAGCCCCGGGGCGGGCTCGCGTGGAACTGAAGCTTTCTTT
once,TRBJ2-5,TRBV6-1,14,TRBD1,CASSENRGLGTQYF,TGTGCCAGCAGTGAAAACAGGGGGCTTGGGACCCAGTACTTC
NA,TRBJ2-6,TRBV7-6,16,TRBD1,CASSSQGSSGANVLTF,TGTGCCAGCAGCTCACAGGGGAGCTCTGGGGCCAACGTCCTGACTTTC
NA,TRBJ2-3,TRBV6-5,13,NA,CASNPPSTDTQYF,TGTGCCAGCAACCCTCCCAGCACAGATACGCAGTATTTT
NA,TRBJ2-5,TRBV19,13,TRBD1,CASSTGQEETQYF,TGTGCCAGTAGTACCGGACAGGAGGAGACCCAGTACTTC
NA,TRBJ2-2,TRBV11-2,15,TRBD2,CASSPAVGGAGELFF,TGTGCCAGCAGCCCAGCGGTGGGAGGGGCCGGGGAGCTGTTTTTT
once,TRBJ2-1,TRBV28,14,TRBD2,CASNKAGGGNEQFF,TGTGCCAGCAACAAAGCGGGGGGAGGCAATGAGCAGTTCTTC